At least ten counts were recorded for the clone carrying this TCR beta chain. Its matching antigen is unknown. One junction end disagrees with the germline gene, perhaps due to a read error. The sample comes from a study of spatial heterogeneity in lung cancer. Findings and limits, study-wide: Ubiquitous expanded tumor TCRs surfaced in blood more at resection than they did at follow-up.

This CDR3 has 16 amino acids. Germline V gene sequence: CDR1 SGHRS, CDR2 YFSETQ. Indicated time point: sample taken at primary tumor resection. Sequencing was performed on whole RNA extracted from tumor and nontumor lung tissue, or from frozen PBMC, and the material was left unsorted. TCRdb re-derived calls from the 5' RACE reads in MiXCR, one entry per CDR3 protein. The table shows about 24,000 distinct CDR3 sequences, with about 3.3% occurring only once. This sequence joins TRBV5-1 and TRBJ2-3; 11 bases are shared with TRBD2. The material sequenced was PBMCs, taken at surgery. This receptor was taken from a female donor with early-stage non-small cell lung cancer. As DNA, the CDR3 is TGCGCCAGCAGCCCGGCCACTAGCGGGAGCATAGATACGCAGTATTTT. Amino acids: CASSPATSGSIDTQYF. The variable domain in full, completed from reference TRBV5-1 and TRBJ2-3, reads KAGVTQTPRYLIKTRGQQVTLSCSPISGHRSVSWYQQTPGQGLQFLFEYFSETQRNKGNFPGRFSGRQFSNSRSEMNVSTLELGDSALYLCASSPATSGSIDTQYFGPGTRLTVL.